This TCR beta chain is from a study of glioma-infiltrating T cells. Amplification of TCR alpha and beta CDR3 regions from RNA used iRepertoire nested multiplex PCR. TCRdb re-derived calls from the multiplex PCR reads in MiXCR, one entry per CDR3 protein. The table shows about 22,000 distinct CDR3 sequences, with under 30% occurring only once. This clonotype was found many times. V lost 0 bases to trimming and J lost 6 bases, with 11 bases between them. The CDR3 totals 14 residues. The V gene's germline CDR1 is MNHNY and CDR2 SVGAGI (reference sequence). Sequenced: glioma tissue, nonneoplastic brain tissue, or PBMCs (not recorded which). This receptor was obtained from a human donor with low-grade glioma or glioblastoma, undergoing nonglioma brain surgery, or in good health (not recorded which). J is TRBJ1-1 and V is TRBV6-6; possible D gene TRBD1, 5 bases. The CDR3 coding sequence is TGTGCCAGCAGTTACTCGGGGGGTATCTCTGAAGCTTTCTTT. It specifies CASSYSGGISEAFF.